Listed here are 22 T cell receptor beta chains from one sample, sequenced in a study of shared clonotypes between healthy human individuals. The data were produced by immunoSEQ multiplex PCR, yet TCRdb's version contains in-frame clones alone and is incomplete. The sample carries hundreds of thousands of clones, about 92% recorded once. The naive CD8 fraction comprised CD45RO-negative cells positively selected for CCR7 and excluded terminally differentiated effector memory CD45RA+ cells. The sequenced sample consisted of naive CD8+ T cells sorted from blood. The receptors were gathered from a man aged 25 to 40 in good health.

This sequence joins TRBV5-4 and TRBJ2-1; D is possibly TRBD1 (5 bases). The CDR3 runs to 12 residues. Germline-derived CDR1 and CDR2 are SGHNT and YYREEE (reference sequence). V dropped 3 bases and J dropped 6 bases, with 7 bases sitting between them. CDR3 region: CASSSDSNEQFF. The CDR3 coding sequence is TGTGCCAGCAGCTCCGACAGCAATGAGCAGTTCTTC.

The chain is built from TRBV30 and TRBJ1-5; D might be TRBD1 (5 bases). Per germline, CDR1 GTSNPN and CDR2 SVGIG (reference sequence). The CDR3 sequence is 15 residues long. V lost 2 bases and J 0 bases, leaving 11 bases between the germline ends. CDR3 residues: CAWSIGAASNQPQHF. The CDR3 region has the DNA TGTGCCTGGAGTATTGGGGCAGCTAGCAATCAGCCCCAGCATTTT.

The genes are TRBV7-9 and TRBJ2-5, with D hard to call. The V and J ends lost 5 bases and 4 bases respectively, with 14 bases between them. This CDR3 has 14 amino acids. Germline lookup yields CDR1 SEHNR and CDR2 FQNEAQ (reference sequence). For the CDR3, the DNA is TGTGCCAGCAGCCCGCGGATAGCTCGAGAGACCCAGTACTTC. Translated, it gives CASSPRIARETQYF.

The genes are TRBV19 and TRBJ2-1; no clear D gene. This CDR3 spans 16 amino acids. From germline, CDR1 is LNHDA and CDR2 SQIVND (reference sequence). V lost 0 bases and J lost 7, with 16 bases in between. This CDR3 is CASSIDSVLGWNEQFF. Written as DNA, the CDR3 is TGTGCCAGTAGTATAGATTCTGTGCTAGGATGGAATGAGCAGTTCTTC.

This chain uses TRBV7-9 with TRBJ1-4; D gene ambiguous. CDR1 and CDR2 (germline): SEHNR, FQNEAQ (reference sequence). Between the trimmed V and J ends, which lost 3 bases and 3 bases, there was a span of 11 bases. This CDR3 contains 15 residues. The CDR3 sequence: CASSFTAQSNEKLFF. The CDR3 DNA is TGTGCCAGCAGCTTTACAGCGCAATCTAATGAAAAACTGTTTTTT.

This chain links TRBV12-2 with TRBJ1-3; TRBD1, the D gene given by the table, was not confirmed from the DNA. TRBV12-2 represents a pseudogene. The CDR3 loop spans 21 amino acids. As DNA, the CDR3 is TGTGCAAGTCGATCCACCCTCCCGAGAGGGGGCGACCCCCTCTCTGGAAACACCATATATTTT. It yields the protein CASRSTLPRGGDPLSGNTIYF.

Points on this clone: This sequence may be a read error, since a much larger clone differs from it by one base. In the same sample, other DNA sequences code for this CDR3. This sequence joins TRBV9 and TRBJ2-7; D not certain. CDR3 length equals 11 residues. Germline CDR1 reads SGDLS; CDR2 reads YYNGEE. Deletions cut 4 bases from V and 1 base from J, with 3 bases between. The CDR3 reads CASSSSYEQYF. The CDR3, as DNA: TGTGCCAGCAGCTCTTCCTACGAGCAGTACTTC.

J is TRBJ2-1 and V is TRBV7-9, with D perhaps given as TRBD1 or TRBD2 (5 bases each). The CDR3 totals 18 residues. V was pared by 6 bases and J by 5 bases, with 26 bases between. Germline assignment: CDR1 SEHNR and CDR2 FQNEAQ (reference sequence). In DNA, the CDR3 is TGTGCCAGCAGACCTAGTGTAGCCGAGGGGTTCATCCACAATGAGCAGTTCTTC. This codes for CASRPSVAEGFIHNEQFF. Full variable domain (outside the CDR3, taken from reference TRBV7-9 and TRBJ2-1): DTGVSQNPRHKITKRGQNVTFRCDPISEHNRLYWYRQTLGQGPEFLTYFQNEAQLEKSRLLSDRFSAERPKGSFSTLEIQRTEQGDSAMYLCASRPSVAEGFIHNEQFFGPGTRLTVL.

This chain joins TRBV4-3 and TRBJ2-1; D gene ambiguous. Germline values: CDR1 LGHNA, CDR2 YSLEER. V lost 0 bases and J lost 3, with 12 bases in between. This CDR3 has 16 residues. The CDR3 DNA is TGCGCCAGCAGCCAAGATCGGGCCCCGGACTACAATGAGCAGTTCTTC. It yields the protein CASSQDRAPDYNEQFF.

This sequence joins TRBV29-1 and TRBJ1-1; D uncertain. The CDR3 runs to 12 residues. Per the germline V gene, CDR1 is SQVTM and CDR2 is ANQGSEA. V was clipped by 8 bases and J by 7 bases, with 17 bases between them. In DNA form, the CDR3 reads TGCAGCTCCACGACCCGGGAAGTTGAAGCTTTCTTT. Translation: CSSTTREVEAFF.

The chain recombines TRBV7-2 with TRBJ2-5, with D perhaps matching TRBD2 (5 bases). Germline CDR1 is SGHTA and CDR2 is FQGNSA. Trimming stripped 0 bases from V and 0 bases from J, with 11 bases between. The CDR3 consists of 16 residues. For the CDR3, the DNA is TGTGCCAGCAGCTTAGCTGGGAGCGACTACCAAGAGACCCAGTACTTC. Translating gives CASSLAGSDYQETQYF. The full variable domain, with the rest looked up from reference TRBV7-2 and TRBJ2-5, is GAGVSQSPSNKVTEKGKDVELRCDPISGHTALYWYRQSLGQGLEFLIYFQGNSAPDKSGLPSDRFSAERTGGSVSTLTIQRTQQEDSAVYLCASSLAGSDYQETQYFGPGTRLLVL.

The CDR3 region has the DNA TGTGCCAGCAGTTTATATCTGGGAAGCTATGGCTACACCTTC. Translated, it gives CASSLYLGSYGYTF. The J gene is TRBJ1-2, the V gene TRBV27; D gene unclear. The CDR3 spans 14 residues. Germline V lookup: CDR1 MNHEY, CDR2 SMNVEV (reference sequence). Between the trimmed V and J ends, which lost 1 base and 4 bases, there was a span of 10 bases.

The J gene is TRBJ2-1, the V gene TRBV5-3, with TRBD1 identical over 7 bases. TRBV5-3 is assigned to the ORF class and has an uncertain function. The trim removed 2 bases at V and 8 bases at J, leaving 10 bases unmatched. This CDR3 is 15 amino acids long. CDR3 loop: CARSFLRTGGDEQFF. The CDR3, as DNA: TGTGCCAGAAGCTTCCTAAGGACAGGAGGAGATGAGCAGTTCTTC.

V gene TRBV13 combines with J gene TRBJ2-3, with a tentative D call TRBD1 (5 bases). CDR3 size: 16 residues. Germline values: CDR1 PRHDT, CDR2 FYEKMQ (reference sequence). V lost 5 bases to trimming and J lost 5 bases, with 20 bases between them. CDR3 protein: CASSPTKGRPEDTQYF. The CDR3 bases are TGTGCCAGCAGCCCCACAAAGGGGCGGCCGGAAGATACGCAGTATTTT.

This rearrangement joins TRBV5-6 to TRBJ2-7; D unclear. This CDR3 has 16 residues. The V and J ends lost 0 bases and 0 bases respectively, with 13 bases between them. Germline V CDR1 and CDR2: SGHDT, YYEEEE. The chain's CDR3 is CASSLAGQFYSYEQYF. The CDR3 nucleotides are TGTGCCAGCAGCTTGGCCGGCCAGTTTTACTCCTACGAGCAGTACTTC.

J is TRBJ2-2 and V is TRBV7-9, with TRBD2 as a possible D gene (6 bases). There are 17 residues in the CDR3. CDR1 and CDR2 from the germline V gene are SEHNR and FQNEAQ (reference sequence). V shed 5 bases and J shed 8 bases, with 24 bases lying between them. The chain's CDR3 is CASSPPAGLANKGELFF. The DNA for the CDR3 is TGTGCCAGCAGCCCACCCGCGGGTCTAGCGAACAAGGGGGAGCTGTTTTTT. The variable domain in full, with the rest retrieved from reference TRBV7-9 and TRBJ2-2, is DTGVSQNPRHKITKRGQNVTFRCDPISEHNRLYWYRQTLGQGPEFLTYFQNEAQLEKSRLLSDRFSAERPKGSFSTLEIQRTEQGDSAMYLCASSPPAGLANKGELFFGEGSRLTVL.

The gene calls are TRBV5-5 and TRBJ2-2, with D perhaps assigned TRBD1 or TRBD2 (5 bases each). CDR1 and CDR2 from the germline V gene are SGHKS and YYEKEE (reference sequence). This CDR3 contains 15 residues. V lost 3 bases and J lost 4, with 13 bases in between. The CDR3: CASSWGPSSTGELFF. Written as DNA, the CDR3 is TGTGCCAGCAGCTGGGGACCAAGCAGCACCGGGGAGCTGTTTTTT.

The chain employs TRBV9 and TRBJ1-2; D ambiguous. This CDR3 is built from 14 residues. CDR1 is SGDLS, CDR2 YYNGEE, per germline. The germline V and J ends were trimmed by 1 base and 0 bases, with 7 bases remaining between them. CDR3 residues: CASSVNGPNYGYTF. DNA of the CDR3: TGTGCCAGCAGCGTAAACGGGCCTAACTATGGCTACACCTTC.

V gene TRBV28 combines with J gene TRBJ2-5, with 8 bases lining up with TRBD2. In germline, CDR1 is MDHEN, CDR2 SYDVKM. The V segment lost 0 bases and the J segment 5 bases; nucleotides outside the gene matches: 5. This CDR3 region has 15 residues. The CDR3 DNA reads as TGTGCCAGCAGTTTATGGAGCGGGAGCGGGGAGACCCAGTACTTC. This translates into CASSLWSGSGETQYF.

The V call is TRBV6-1, the J call TRBJ2-7; 7 nucleotides align to TRBD2. This CDR3 has 17 residues. J was trimmed by 2 bases and V by 3 bases; bases with no gene match: 13. Germline CDR1 is MNHNS and CDR2 is SASEGT. CDR3 protein: CASSDGLAALGAYEQYF. DNA for the CDR3: TGTGCCAGCAGTGACGGTCTAGCGGCTCTGGGGGCCTACGAGCAGTACTTC.

The rearrangement uses TRBV27 and TRBJ2-2, with 14 bases lining up with TRBD2. Germline lookup yields CDR1 MNHEY and CDR2 SMNVEV (reference sequence). The CDR3 contains 17 residues. With V trimmed by 6 bases and J by 4 bases, 7 bases remained unmatched. The CDR3 here is CASRPGLAGVGTGELFF. DNA of the CDR3: TGTGCCAGCAGGCCGGGACTAGCGGGAGTGGGCACCGGGGAGCTGTTTTTT.

The sample holds one count of this clone. This chain uses TRBV4-3 with TRBJ2-7; a possible D gene is TRBD2 (5 bases). This CDR3 region has 13 residues. Trimming shortened V by 4 bases and J by 0 bases, and 7 bases separated the two germline ends. Germline V lookup: CDR1 LGHNA, CDR2 YSLEER. As DNA, the CDR3 is TGCGCCAGCAGCCCGAGGGTCTCCTACGAGCAGTACTTC. This codes for CASSPRVSYEQYF.